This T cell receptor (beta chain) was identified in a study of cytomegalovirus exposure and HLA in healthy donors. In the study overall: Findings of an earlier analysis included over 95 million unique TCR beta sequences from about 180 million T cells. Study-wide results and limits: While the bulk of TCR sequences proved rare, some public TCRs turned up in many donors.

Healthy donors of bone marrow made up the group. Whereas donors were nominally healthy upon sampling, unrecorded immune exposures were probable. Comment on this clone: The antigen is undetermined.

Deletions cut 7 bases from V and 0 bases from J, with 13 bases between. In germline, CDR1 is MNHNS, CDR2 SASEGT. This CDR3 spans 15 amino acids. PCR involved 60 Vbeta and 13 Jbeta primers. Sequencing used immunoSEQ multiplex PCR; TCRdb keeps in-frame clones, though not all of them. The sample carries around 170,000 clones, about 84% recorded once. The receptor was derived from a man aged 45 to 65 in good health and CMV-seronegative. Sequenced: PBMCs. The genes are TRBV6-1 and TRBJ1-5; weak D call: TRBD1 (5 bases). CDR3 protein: CASTTAFYSNQPQHF. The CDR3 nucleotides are TGTGCCAGCACGACAGCATTCTATAGCAATCAGCCCCAGCATTTT.